Listed below are T cell receptor beta chains from one sample, sequenced in a study of Graves' ophthalmopathy and Graves' hyperthyroidism. TCRdb itself ran the multiplex PCR reads through MiXCR, one entry per CDR3 protein. In the table there are under 350,000 distinct CDR3 sequences, 15% to 20% of which are singletons. The specimen sequenced was peripheral blood. The receptors stem from an adult man with Graves' ophthalmopathy. Each CDR3 is given with its conserved first and last residue. D genes are given only for firm matches. Clone sizes are given selectively: once, few, many, or a class where the clone is expanded.

clone size,V gene,J gene,D gene,CDR3 DNA,CDR3 protein
many,TRBV7-9,TRBJ1-1,-,TGTGCCAGCAGCTTAGTGGTAGGGAACACTGAAGCTTTCTTT,CASSLVVGNTEAFF
many,TRBV20-1,TRBJ2-7,TRBD2,TGCAGTGCACTGACTAGCGGAATCTACGAGCAGTACTTC,CSALTSGIYEQYF
many,TRBV10-3,TRBJ1-2,-,TGTGCCATCAGTGAGGGGGATACTGGCTACACCTTC,CAISEGDTGYTF
many,TRBV5-1,TRBJ1-2,-,TGCGCCAGCAGCTTGCGACATAGTAACTATGGCTACACCTTC,CASSLRHSNYGYTF
-,TRBV7-2,TRBJ1-6,-,TGTGCCAGCAGCTGGGGGGCGGGTAATTCACCCCTCCACTTT,CASSWGAGNSPLHF
many,TRBV6-5,TRBJ1-2,TRBD1,TGTGCCAGCAGACGAGGGACAGATGGTGGCTACACCTTC,CASRRGTDGGYTF
many,TRBV28,TRBJ1-5,-,TGTGCCAGCAGGCCCTACGGGGAGGGTCAGCCCCAGCATTTT,CASRPYGEGQPQHF
-,TRBV18,TRBJ1-2,TRBD1,TGTGCCAGCTCATATGATTCGGACTGCAGGGGGCGAGATGGCTACACCTTC,CASSYDSDCRGRDGYTF
many,TRBV7-9,TRBJ2-7,-,TGTGCCAGCAGCTTCGGTGGGCATACCTACGAGCAGTACTTC,CASSFGGHTYEQYF
many,TRBV6-2/TRBV6-3,TRBJ1-1,-,TGTGCCAGCACCTTCCTAAGGGATGTTGGTGAAGCTTTCTTT,CASTFLRDVGEAFF
many,TRBV28,TRBJ2-5,TRBD1,TGTGCCAGCAGCCATAATTTTGGACAGGACCAAGAGACCCAGTACTTC,CASSHNFGQDQETQYF
many,TRBV6-2/TRBV6-3,TRBJ2-2,TRBD2,TGTGCCAGCAGTCCTACTCATAGCGGGGGGGCCGGTTTAGGGGAGCTGTTTTTT,CASSPTHSGGAGLGELFF
-,TRBV7-2,TRBJ1-6,TRBD1,TGTGCCAGCAGCTTACCCCTCACAGGGGGCGTTGGATCACCCCTCCACTTT,CASSLPLTGGVGSPLHF
-,TRBV19,TRBJ2-7,TRBD2,TGTGCCAGTAGTACGCCTGGGACTAGCTTCGGGCAGTACTTC,CASSTPGTSFGQYF
-,TRBV6-1,TRBJ1-2,TRBD1,TGTGCCAGCCGCCACAGGGGGAGGGATGGCTACACCTTC,CASRHRGRDGYTF
-,TRBV4-2,TRBJ2-5,TRBD2,TGTGCCAGCAGCCAAGTGAGCGGGGGGGCTCCCGAGACCCAGTACTTC,CASSQVSGGAPETQYF
few,TRBV30,TRBJ2-7,TRBD2,TGTGCCTGGAGTGGCTCTCACTCTAGCGGGGGTGCCTACGAGCAGTACTTC,CAWSGSHSSGGAYEQYF
many,TRBV28,TRBJ2-6,-,TGTGCCAGCAGATCCTCTACAGGGTGGGGGGCCAACGTCCTGACTTTC,CASRSSTGWGANVLTF
many,TRBV12-3/TRBV12-4,TRBJ2-7,-,TGTGCCAGCAGTTTCACGCGCGGGCAGGGGCCCGAGCAGTACTTC,CASSFTRGQGPEQYF
many,TRBV30,TRBJ1-2,TRBD1,TGTGCCTGGAGTGAATTTGAGCAATGGGGACAGGGAATACATGGCTACACCTTC,CAWSEFEQWGQGIHGYTF
many,TRBV30,TRBJ1-2,-,TGTGCCCGGAGTGCAACACAGAACTATGGCTACACCTTC,CARSATQNYGYTF
-,TRBV3-1,TRBJ1-2,-,TGTGCCAGCAGCCAAGAGGCTGACTATGGCTACACCTTC,CASSQEADYGYTF
many,TRBV5-1,TRBJ1-2,TRBD1,TGCGCCAGCAGCTCGGGACAGATGTACAACTATGGCTACACCTTC,CASSSGQMYNYGYTF
-,TRBV6-2/TRBV6-3,TRBJ2-2,-,TGTGCCAGCAGTTACGGGAACGGGGAGCTGTTTTTT,CASSYGNGELFF
many,TRBV27,TRBJ1-6,-,TGTGCCAGCAGTTTATCGGCTGGGATGACACCCCTCCACTTT,CASSLSAGMTPLHF
many,TRBV11-3,TRBJ1-3,-,TGTGCCAGCAGCCACAAGCTTGGAAACACCATATATTTT,CASSHKLGNTIYF
-,TRBV6-5,TRBJ2-6,-,TGTGCCATCGGGGGGAGGGGGGACGGTCTTGGGGCCAACGTCCTGACTTTC,CAIGGRGDGLGANVLTF
-,TRBV12-3/TRBV12-4,TRBJ1-1,-,TGTGCCAGCAGTTTAGGGGGGCTGGCTGAAGCTTTCTTT,CASSLGGLAEAFF
many,TRBV29-1,TRBJ2-5,-,TGCAGCGTTGCTAGCGATTCCCAAGAGACCCAGTACTTC,CSVASDSQETQYF